This passage covers 21 T cell receptor beta chains from one sample sequenced in a study of PD-L1 blockade in urothelial cancer. The time point was: peripheral blood 6 weeks after treatment start. The repertoire was sequenced with immunoSEQ multiplex PCR; TCRdb's copy has only in-frame clones and lacks some. The top ten hold approximately 2.4% of the sample, which has just over 40,000 clones, 70% to 90% seen once. This specimen consisted of PBMCs, obtained around atezolizumab (anti-PD-L1) treatment. Receptor source: a man between 65 and 85 years old with urothelial cancer.

The sample holds one count of this clone. V is TRBV19 and J is TRBJ2-1, with D maybe TRBD2 (5 bases). The CDR3 runs 16 residues. Germline V gene lookup returns CDR1 LNHDA and CDR2 SQIVND (reference sequence). Between the trimmed V and J ends, which lost 5 bases and 0 bases, there was a span of 14 bases. The CDR3 region has the DNA TGTGCCAGTAGTCTTAAGCTGGGGAGCTCCTACAATGAGCAGTTCTTC. Translated, it gives CASSLKLGSSYNEQFF. Looking up the rest from reference TRBV19 and TRBJ2-1 gives the full variable domain: DGGITQSPKYLFRKEGQNVTLSCEQNLNHDAMYWYRQDPGQGLRLIYYSQIVNDFQKGDIAEGYSVSREKKESFPLTVTSAQKNPTAFYLCASSLKLGSSYNEQFFGPGTRLTVL.

On this clone itself: Distinct nucleotide sequences in the sample also encode this CDR3. The J gene is TRBJ2-5, the V gene TRBV5-1; 11 bases agree with TRBD1. The CDR3 totals 16 residues. CDR1 is SGHRS and CDR2 is YFSETQ in the germline V gene. The trim removed 4 bases at V and 0 bases at J, leaving 5 bases unmatched. The CDR3 DNA reads as TGCGCCAGCAGCGGGGGGACAGGGGGGTACCAAGAGACCCAGTACTTC. It yields the protein CASSGGTGGYQETQYF.

J is TRBJ2-7 and V is TRBV19; perhaps TRBD1 as D (5 bases). Trimming took 4 bases from V and 3 from J, leaving 10 bases between them. CDR3 length: 13 residues. Germline V lookup: CDR1 LNHDA, CDR2 SQIVND (reference sequence). The CDR3 DNA follows: TGTGCCAGTAGTACGGACATCTTCTACGAGCAGTACTTC. This sequence encodes CASSTDIFYEQYF.

This chain links TRBV2 with TRBJ1-2; D is possibly TRBD1 (5 bases). Trimming took 4 bases from V and 7 from J, leaving 10 bases between them. The germline CDR1 and CDR2 sequences are SNHLY and FYNNEI. The CDR3 has 12 amino acids. The CDR3 protein is CASSVRGGGYTF. As DNA, the CDR3 is TGTGCCAGCAGTGTAAGGGGCGGTGGCTACACCTTC.

V usage is TRBV28 and J usage is TRBJ1-5, with 9 bases matching TRBD1. The germline V gene encodes CDR1 MDHEN and CDR2 SYDVKM. The CDR3 runs to 15 residues. Trimming at V came to 6 bases and at J to 6 bases, leaving 9 bases not matched to a gene. CDR3 DNA sequence: TGTGCCAGCAGCCCTCGGACAGGGGCCAGTCAGCCCCAGCATTTT. This encodes CASSPRTGASQPQHF. Complete variable domain (other parts from reference TRBV28 and TRBJ1-5): DVKVTQSSRYLVKRTGEKVFLECVQDMDHENMFWYRQDPGLGLRLIYFSYDVKMKEKGDIPEGYSVSREKKERFSLILESASTNQTSMYLCASSPRTGASQPQHFGDGTRLSIL.

The chain carries TRBV5-1 and TRBJ1-2; 7 positions match TRBD1. CDR3 length: 13 amino acids. V was pared by 0 bases and J by 7 bases, with 3 bases of the junction left unmatched. Germline CDR1 reads SGHRS; CDR2 reads YFSETQ. CDR3 in DNA: TGCGCCAGCAGCTTGGGGGACAGAGGTGGCTACACCTTC. It codes for CASSLGDRGGYTF.

As DNA, the CDR3 is TGTGCCAGCAGTGCCTACACAGATACGCAGTATTTT. It translates to CASSAYTDTQYF. The chain couples TRBV27 to TRBJ2-3, with D hard to call. This CDR3 comprises 12 residues. The V and J ends lost 5 bases and 2 bases respectively, with 5 bases between them. Germline V CDR1 and CDR2: MNHEY, SMNVEV (reference sequence).

This clone is a singleton in its sample. CDR3 in DNA: TGTGCCACCAGCGGTATGACTAGCGGGGATAACTCCTACGAGCAGTACTTC. Translating it yields CATSGMTSGDNSYEQYF. This chain links TRBV15 with TRBJ2-7, with TRBD2 identical over 11 bases. Trimming at V came to 5 bases and at J to 0 bases, leaving 9 bases not matched to a gene. Looked up from germline, CDR1 is LNHNV and CDR2 is YYDKDF (reference sequence). The CDR3 sequence is 17 residues long.

The chain employs TRBV5-1 and TRBJ2-6, with D maybe TRBD2 (5 bases). Germline assignment: CDR1 SGHRS and CDR2 YFSETQ. V gave up 4 bases and J gave up 0 bases, with 14 bases separating them. CDR3 length: 17 amino acids. For the CDR3, the DNA is TGCGCCAGCAGCGGGAGCTTCGCGGGCTCTGGGGCCAACGTCCTGACTTTC. It translates to CASSGSFAGSGANVLTF.

This clone was recorded only once. J is TRBJ2-7 and V is TRBV27; 8 bases align to TRBD1. This CDR3 is 14 amino acids long. Germline values: CDR1 MNHEY, CDR2 SMNVEV (reference sequence). The V gene end was trimmed by 6 bases and the J gene end by 6 bases; junction bases not matched to a gene: 10. The CDR3 DNA sequence: TGTGCCAGCAGCAAATTCTCAGGGGGCTTCGAGCAGTACTTC. Amino acid sequence: CASSKFSGGFEQYF.

The chain is built from TRBV11-2 and TRBJ2-1; TRBD2 aligns across 7 bases. CDR3 length equals 14 residues. J gave up 7 bases and V 5 bases, and 8 bases lay outside the gene matches. The germline V gene has CDR1 SGHAT and CDR2 FQNNGV. The CDR3: CASSPGLAENEQFF. The DNA of the CDR3 is TGTGCCAGCAGCCCCGGCCTAGCGGAAAATGAGCAGTTCTTC. Full variable domain (outside the CDR3, taken from reference TRBV11-2 and TRBJ2-1): EAGVAQSPRYKIIEKRQSVAFWCNPISGHATLYWYQQILGQGPKLLIQFQNNGVVDDSQLPKDRFSAERLKGVDSTLKIQPAKLEDSAVYLCASSPGLAENEQFFGPGTRLTVL.

The chain has TRBV7-2 and TRBJ2-1; 7 bases fit TRBD2. Germline V lookup: CDR1 SGHTA, CDR2 FQGNSA. With V trimmed by 1 base and J by 10 bases, 7 bases remained unmatched. The CDR3 is 14 amino acids. The CDR3 is CASSLGERDVEQFF. CDR3 nucleotides: TGTGCCAGCAGCTTAGGAGAGCGGGATGTAGAGCAGTTCTTC.

This chain uses TRBV19 with TRBJ2-5; 9 bases are shared with TRBD1. V lost 3 bases to trimming and J lost 5 bases; unmatched junction nucleotides: 16. Germline CDR1 LNHDA, CDR2 SQIVND (reference sequence). This CDR3 comprises 18 residues. CDR3 residues: CASSIGTVNTGGGETQYF. DNA of the CDR3: TGTGCCAGTAGTATTGGGACCGTAAACACAGGGGGCGGGGAGACCCAGTACTTC.

Notes on this clone: Different DNA sequences within this sample yield the same CDR3. In DNA form, the CDR3 reads TGTGCCAGTAGTACGGACAGGGGCACAGATACGCAGTATTTT. It is translated as CASSTDRGTDTQYF. The gene calls are TRBV19 and TRBJ2-3; 8 positions agree with TRBD1. Trimming cost V 4 bases and J 1 base; bases outside gene matches: 1. The CDR3 covers 14 residues. Germline CDR1 LNHDA, CDR2 SQIVND (reference sequence).

This chain joins TRBV7-9 and TRBJ2-5, with a possible D match to TRBD2 (7 bases). The CDR3 is made up of 15 amino acids. Germline V lookup: CDR1 SEHNR, CDR2 FQNEAQ (reference sequence). The V end was cut by 5 bases, the J end by 5 bases, with 18 bases between. CDR3 bases: TGTGCCAGCAGCCCCCCGAGGGGGGGACGGGAGACCCAGTACTTC. Its translation: CASSPPRGGRETQYF.

This chain's CDR3 is CASRLETGSTEAFF. The CDR3 bases are TGTGCCAGCAGACTTGAGACAGGATCCACTGAAGCTTTCTTT. This chain uses TRBV2 with TRBJ1-1; possible D gene TRBD1, 6 bases. V lost 6 bases and J lost 4, with 15 bases in between. CDR1 is SNHLY and CDR2 is FYNNEI in the germline V gene. There are 14 residues in the CDR3. Drawing the rest from reference TRBV2 and TRBJ1-1, the complete variable domain is EPEVTQTPSHQVTQMGQEVILRCVPISNHLYFYWYRQILGQKVEFLVSFYNNEISEKSEIFDDQFSVERPDGSNFTLKIRSTKLEDSAMYFCASRLETGSTEAFFGQGTRLTVV.

The chain recombines TRBV4-2 with TRBJ2-3, with 9 bases lining up with TRBD1. Germline V CDR1 and CDR2: LGHNA, YNFKEQ. V shed 4 bases, J shed 5 bases, and the junction held 4 bases outside the gene matches. The CDR3 has 14 residues. The CDR3 nucleotides read TGTGCCAGCAGCCGGGACAGGGAGAGAGATACGCAGTATTTT. It codes for CASSRDRERDTQYF.

The gene calls are TRBV18 and TRBJ1-1; D perhaps matches TRBD1 (6 bases). The ends were cut back, 6 bases at V and 0 bases at J, with 14 bases in the middle. The CDR3 is 15 residues long. Germline CDR1 and CDR2: KGHSH and LQKENI. The CDR3 is CASSPGGRMNTEAFF. The CDR3 DNA reads TGTGCCAGCTCCCCGGGGGGCAGAATGAACACTGAAGCTTTCTTT.

V and J are TRBV6-4 and TRBJ1-2, with TRBD1 identical over 8 bases. The CDR3 is 13 residues long. V was pared by 6 bases and J by 8 bases, with 8 bases of the junction left unmatched. The germline V gene encodes CDR1 MRHNA and CDR2 SNTAGT. CDR3 DNA sequence: TGTGCCAGCAGGGGCTCAGGGGGCTGGGGCTACACCTTC. It codes for CASRGSGGWGYTF.

This clone was observed a handful of times. The J gene is TRBJ1-2, the V gene TRBV5-1, with 11 bases aligning to TRBD1. From germline, CDR1 is SGHRS and CDR2 YFSETQ. V gave up 0 bases and J gave up 4 bases; unmatched junction bases: 5. The CDR3 length is 16 residues. The CDR3 DNA follows: TGCGCCAGCAGCTTGGCATCGGACAGGGGGCTCTATGGCTACACCTTC. It is translated as CASSLASDRGLYGYTF.

The V call is TRBV2, the J call TRBJ2-4; TRBD2 matches at 8 bases. Germline V gene lookup returns CDR1 SNHLY and CDR2 FYNNEI. The CDR3 has 14 residues. J was trimmed by 6 bases and V by 7 bases; bases with no gene match: 8. The CDR3 DNA follows: TGTGCCAGCACCGACCCGGGGGGGGGAAACATTCAGTACTTC. Its translation is CASTDPGGGNIQYF.